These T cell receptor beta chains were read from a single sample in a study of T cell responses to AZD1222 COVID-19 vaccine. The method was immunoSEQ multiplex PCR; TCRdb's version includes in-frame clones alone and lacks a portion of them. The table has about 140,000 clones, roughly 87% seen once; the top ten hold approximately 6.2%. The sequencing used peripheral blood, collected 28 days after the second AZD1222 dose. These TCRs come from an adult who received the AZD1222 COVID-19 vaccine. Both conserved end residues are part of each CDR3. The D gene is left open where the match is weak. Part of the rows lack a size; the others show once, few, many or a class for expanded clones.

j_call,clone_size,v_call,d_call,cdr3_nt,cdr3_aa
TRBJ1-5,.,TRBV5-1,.,TGCGCCAGCAGCTTGGACGGAGGGAATCAGCCCCAGCATTTT,CASSLDGGNQPQHF
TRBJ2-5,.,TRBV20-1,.,TGCAGTGCTGGAGAACAAGAGACCCAGTACTTC,CSAGEQETQYF
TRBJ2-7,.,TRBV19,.,TGTGCCAGTAGTGTGCAGAGGGCATACGAGCAGTACTTC,CASSVQRAYEQYF
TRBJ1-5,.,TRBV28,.,TGTGCCAGCAGTCCCGGGGGGCAGGTTCAGCCCCAGCATTTT,CASSPGGQVQPQHF
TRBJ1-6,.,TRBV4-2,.,TGTGCCAGCAGCCAAGGGGCAGACTATAATTCACCCCTCCACTTT,CASSQGADYNSPLHF
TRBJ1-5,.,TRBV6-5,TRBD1,TGTGCCAGCAGTTACGGGGCAGGGGGAGGCCAGCCCCAGCATTTT,CASSYGAGGGQPQHF
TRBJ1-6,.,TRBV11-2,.,TGTGCCAGCAGTCTCCCAGGGAACCCTTTTAATTCACCCCTCCACTTT,CASSLPGNPFNSPLHF
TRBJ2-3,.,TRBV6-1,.,TGTGCCAGCAGGGGGACCTCGGGATCCACAGATACGCAGTATTTT,CASRGTSGSTDTQYF
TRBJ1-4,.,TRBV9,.,TGTGCCAGCAGCGGGGGGTCCGGGAATGAAAAACTGTTTTTT,CASSGGSGNEKLFF
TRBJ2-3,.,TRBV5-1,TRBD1,TGCGCCAGCGGAAGACAGGGTAAAGCAGATACGCAGTATTTT,CASGRQGKADTQYF
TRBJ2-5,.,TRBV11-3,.,TGTGCCAGCAGCCCTGGACAGACAGGTTTCCAAGAGACCCAGTACTTC,CASSPGQTGFQETQYF
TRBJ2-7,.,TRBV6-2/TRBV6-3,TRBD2,TGTGCCAGCAGCCTGGATTTAGCGGGAGGCCCCTACGAGCAGTACTTC,CASSLDLAGGPYEQYF
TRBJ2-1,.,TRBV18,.,TGTGCCAGCTCACCCTTAGAATACAATGAGCAGTTCTTC,CASSPLEYNEQFF
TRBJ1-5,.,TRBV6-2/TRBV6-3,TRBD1,TGTGCCAGCAGTCCGAGCGTCGACAGGGGGCGGAATCAGCCCCAGCATTTT,CASSPSVDRGRNQPQHF
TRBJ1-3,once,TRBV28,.,TGTGCCAGCAGTTTGCGACAGAGCTCTGGAAACACCATATATTTT,CASSLRQSSGNTIYF
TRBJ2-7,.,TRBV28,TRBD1,TGTGCCAGCAGTGTAAGGACAGGGCTGTACTTC,CASSVRTGLYF
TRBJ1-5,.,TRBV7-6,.,TGTGCCAGCAGCTTAGCGGAAGGGAGCAATCAGCCCCAGCATTTT,CASSLAEGSNQPQHF
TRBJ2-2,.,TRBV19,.,TGTGCCAGTAGTATAGGACGTACCGGGGAGCTGTTTTTT,CASSIGRTGELFF
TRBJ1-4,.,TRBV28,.,TGTGCCAGCAGCCAATCCGGGGGTCACTCCGTGGGTGACCTAGAAAAACTGTTTTTT,CASSQSGGHSVGDLEKLFF
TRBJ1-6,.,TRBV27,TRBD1,TGTGCCAGCAGTTGGGACAGGGGATCACCCCTCCACTTT,CASSWDRGSPLHF
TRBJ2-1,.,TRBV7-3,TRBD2,TGTGCCAGCAGCCTTCGGGAGGGAAATGAGCAGTTCTTC,CASSLREGNEQFF
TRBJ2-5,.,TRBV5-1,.,TGCGCCAGCAGCCCCGGGGCCCGAGACCAAGAGACCCAGTACTTC,CASSPGARDQETQYF
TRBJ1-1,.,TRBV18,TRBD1,TGTGCCAGCTCACTTGAGGGGGCAGGAGGAGCTGAAGCTTTCTTT,CASSLEGAGGAEAFF
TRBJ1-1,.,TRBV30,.,TGTGCCTGGAGTGTCGCTGGGACACCGAACACTGAAGCTTTCTTT,CAWSVAGTPNTEAFF
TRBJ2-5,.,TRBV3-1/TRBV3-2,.,TGTGCCAGCAGCCAAGTAGGGCCTACCCAAGAGACCCAGTACTTC,CASSQVGPTQETQYF
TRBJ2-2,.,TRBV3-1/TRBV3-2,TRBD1,TGTGCCAGCAGCCAAGACCCGGGACAGCTCAGGGTGAACACCGGGGAGCTGTTTTTT,CASSQDPGQLRVNTGELFF
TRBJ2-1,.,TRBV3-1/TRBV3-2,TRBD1,TGTGCCAGCAGCCCCAAACGTCGAGACAGGGGTCTCAATAGGTCCTACAATGAGCAGTTCTTC,CASSPKRRDRGLNRSYNEQFF
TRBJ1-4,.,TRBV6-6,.,TGTGCCACCGGACACATGGACGAAAAACTGTTTTTT,CATGHMDEKLFF
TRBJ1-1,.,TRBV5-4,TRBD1,TGTGCCAGCAGCTTGGCAACAGGGGTGGGTGAAGCTTTCTTT,CASSLATGVGEAFF
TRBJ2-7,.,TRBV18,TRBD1,TGTGCCAGCTCAATTCTCCGGGACAGGGCCCACGAGCAGTACTTC,CASSILRDRAHEQYF
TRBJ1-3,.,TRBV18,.,TGTGCCAGCTCCCCGCAGGCGACGGGGTTTGGAAACACCATATATTTT,CASSPQATGFGNTIYF
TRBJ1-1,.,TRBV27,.,TGTGCCAGCAGCGTTATCGCGGGGGGGGCCCCCACTGAAGCTTTCTTT,CASSVIAGGAPTEAFF
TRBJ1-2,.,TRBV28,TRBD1,TGTGCCAGCAGTTTAGCCCGGACAGGGGGCGGCTACACCTTC,CASSLARTGGGYTF
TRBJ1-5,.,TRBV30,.,TGTGCCTGGAGTGTACGGGGGCAGGGGCGAAATCAGCCCCAGCATTTT,CAWSVRGQGRNQPQHF
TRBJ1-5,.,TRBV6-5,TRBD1,TGTGCCAGCAGTCCCGGGACAGATAGCAATCAGCCCCAGCATTTT,CASSPGTDSNQPQHF
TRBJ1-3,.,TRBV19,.,TGTGCCAGTAGTATGTCCCCGCTATCTACGGGAAACACCATATATTTT,CASSMSPLSTGNTIYF
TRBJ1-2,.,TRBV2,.,TGTGCCAGCAGCATACAGGTGAACTATGGCTACACCTTC,CASSIQVNYGYTF
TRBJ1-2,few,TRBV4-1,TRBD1,TGCGCCAGCAGCCTAGGGACAGAGGGTGGCTACACCTTC,CASSLGTEGGYTF
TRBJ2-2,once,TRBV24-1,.,TGTGCCACCAGTGAGGCTCTAGGGGTCGGGACCGGGGAGCTGTTTTTT,CATSEALGVGTGELFF
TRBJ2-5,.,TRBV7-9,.,TGTGCCAGCACCCCCTTGGAGACCCAGTACTTC,CASTPLETQYF
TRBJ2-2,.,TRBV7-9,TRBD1,TGTGCCAGCAGCTTAGCAACAGGGGGCGCCCCCGGGGAGCTGTTTTTT,CASSLATGGAPGELFF
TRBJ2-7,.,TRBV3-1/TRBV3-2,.,TGTGCCAGCAGCCAAGCTAGGACGGACTACGAGCAGTACTTC,CASSQARTDYEQYF
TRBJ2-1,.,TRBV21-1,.,TGTGCCAGCAGCAAAGTTGGCGGGGCATATATTGATGAGCAGTTCTTC,CASSKVGGAYIDEQFF
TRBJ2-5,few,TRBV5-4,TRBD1,TGTGCCAGCAGCTCGCAGGGGGCTGCTGAGACCCAGTACTTC,CASSSQGAAETQYF
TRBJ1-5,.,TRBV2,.,TGTGCCAGCAGCCAAGGGGGGGGACTAAGCAATCAGCCCCAGCATTTT,CASSQGGGLSNQPQHF
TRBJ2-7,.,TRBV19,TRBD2,TGTGCCAGTAGTATCCGCGGGGGTCCCTACGAGCAGTACTTC,CASSIRGGPYEQYF
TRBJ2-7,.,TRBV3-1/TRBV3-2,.,TGTGCCAGCAGCCAAGAGGGTGTCTACGAGCAGTACTTC,CASSQEGVYEQYF
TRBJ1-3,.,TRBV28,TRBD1,TGTGCCAGCAGTTCAGGGGGTCAAGGAAACACCATATATTTT,CASSSGGQGNTIYF
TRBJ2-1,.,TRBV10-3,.,TGTGCCATCAGTGACCCCTCTAGCGACGGTGAGCAGTTCTTC,CAISDPSSDGEQFF
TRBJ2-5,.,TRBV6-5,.,TGTGCCAGCAGCCCGGGGGCCGGGAGGCAAGAGACCCAGTACTTC,CASSPGAGRQETQYF
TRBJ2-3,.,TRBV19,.,TGTGCCACTGCCCCTAGCTCAGATACGCAGTATTTT,CATAPSSDTQYF
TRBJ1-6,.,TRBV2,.,TGTGCCAGCAGGACACATGGGGATAATTCACCCCTCCACTTT,CASRTHGDNSPLHF
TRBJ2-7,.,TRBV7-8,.,TGTGCCAGCAGCGCCCGGGTCAGAACCTACGAGCAGTACTTC,CASSARVRTYEQYF
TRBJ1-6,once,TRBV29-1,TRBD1,TGCAGGTCCCAGATTGGGACAGGGGGCGTTAATTCACCCCTCCACTTT,CRSQIGTGGVNSPLHF
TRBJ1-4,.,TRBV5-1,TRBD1,TGCGCCAGCAGCCTTCAAGGGGGCAGGGACGAAAAACTGTTTTTT,CASSLQGGRDEKLFF
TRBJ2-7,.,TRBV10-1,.,TGCGCCAGCAGTGGAAGTACAGGGGGGGGGTCCTACGAGCAGTACTTC,CASSGSTGGGSYEQYF
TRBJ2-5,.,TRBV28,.,TGTGCCAGCAGTGTGACAGGCGGTAAAGAGACCCAGTACTTC,CASSVTGGKETQYF
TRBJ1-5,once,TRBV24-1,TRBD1,TGTGCCACCAGTGTCTCAGGGGGCCTCGGGAATCAGCCCCAGCATTTT,CATSVSGGLGNQPQHF
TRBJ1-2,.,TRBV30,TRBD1,TGTGCCTGGGAACCCGGGACAGGGGGCGTTCGTGACACCTTC,CAWEPGTGGVRDTF